The clone carrying this T cell receptor (beta chain) was observed a few times. Its matching antigen is unknown. The sample belongs to a study of T cell repertoires in cytomegalovirus infection. MiXCR, applied by TCRdb to the reads, yields one record per CDR3 protein. The sample includes under 50,000 distinct CDR3 sequences, more than 20% of them seen just once. The clonotype originates from a human donor in good health (CMV status not recorded). Some clones in this sample may be carry-over from other donors' samples. Sequencing used PBMCs, sequenced either directly or after in vitro stimulation (not recorded which).

The CDR3 sequence: CAISGADYTEAFF. DNA for the CDR3: TGTGCCATCAGTGGGGCAGATTACACTGAAGCTTTCTTT. This chain joins TRBV10-3 and TRBJ1-1; D remains unclear. V gave up 4 bases and J gave up 3 bases, with 9 bases separating them. Germline CDR1 ENHRY, CDR2 SYGVKD. The CDR3 extends over 13 amino acids.